This T cell receptor (beta chain) comes out of a study of blood T cell repertoires in COVID-19. Study overall: The United States, Italy and Spain were the sources of the acute and convalescent COVID-19 samples. T cells, B-cell-depleted T cells, or PBMCs supplied cDNA or gDNA.

The CDR3 has 12 amino acids. Germline loops: CDR1 SGHRS, CDR2 YFSETQ. V gave up 5 bases and J gave up 7 bases, with 10 bases separating them. Per the study methods: Reference gene primer amplification gave nucleated cell count estimates. Sequencing used immunoSEQ multiplex PCR; TCRdb keeps in-frame clones, though not all of them. V, J and clone size derive from that table, while D and trimming were established from the DNA sequence. Of roughly 50,000 clones listed, about 86% are singletons. V usage is TRBV5-1 and J usage is TRBJ2-1; the D gene is possibly TRBD1 (6 bases). Sequencing input: peripheral blood. The receptor comes from a man aged 65 to 85 with active COVID-19. Here the CDR3 DNA reads TGCGCCAGCAGTTTACAGGGAAATGAGCAGTTCTTC. Translated: CASSLQGNEQFF.